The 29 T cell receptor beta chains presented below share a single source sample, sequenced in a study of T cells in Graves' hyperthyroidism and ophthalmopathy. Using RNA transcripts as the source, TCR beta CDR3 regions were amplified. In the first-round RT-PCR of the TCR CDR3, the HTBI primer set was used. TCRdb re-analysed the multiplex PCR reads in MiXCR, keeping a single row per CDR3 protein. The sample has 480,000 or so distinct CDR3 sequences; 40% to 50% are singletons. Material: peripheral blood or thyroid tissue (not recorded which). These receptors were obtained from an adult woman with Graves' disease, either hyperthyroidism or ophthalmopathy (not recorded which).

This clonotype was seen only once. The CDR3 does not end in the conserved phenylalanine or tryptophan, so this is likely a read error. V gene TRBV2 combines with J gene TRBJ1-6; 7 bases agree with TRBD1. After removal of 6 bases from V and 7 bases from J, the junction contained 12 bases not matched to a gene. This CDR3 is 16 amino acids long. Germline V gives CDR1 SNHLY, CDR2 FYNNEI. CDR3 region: CASRALTGMTNSPLHL. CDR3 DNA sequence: TGTGCCAGCAGAGCCTTGACAGGGATGACAAATTCACCCCTCCACCTT.

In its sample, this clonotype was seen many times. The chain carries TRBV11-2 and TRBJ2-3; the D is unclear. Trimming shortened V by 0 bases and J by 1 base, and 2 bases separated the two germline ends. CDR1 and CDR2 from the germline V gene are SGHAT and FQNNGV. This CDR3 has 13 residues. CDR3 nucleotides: TGTGCCAGCAGCTTAGAGCGCACAGATACGCAGTATTTT. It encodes CASSLERTDTQYF.

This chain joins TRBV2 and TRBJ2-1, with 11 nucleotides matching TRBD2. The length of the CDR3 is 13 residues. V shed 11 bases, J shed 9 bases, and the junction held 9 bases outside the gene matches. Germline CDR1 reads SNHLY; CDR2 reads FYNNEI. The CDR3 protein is CAEGLAASSEQFF. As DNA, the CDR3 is TGTGCCGAGGGACTAGCGGCTTCCAGTGAGCAGTTCTTC. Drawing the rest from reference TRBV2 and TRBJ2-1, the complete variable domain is EPEVTQTPSHQVTQMGQEVILRCVPISNHLYFYWYRQILGQKVEFLVSFYNNEISEKSEIFDDQFSVERPDGSNFTLKIRSTKLEDSAMYFCAEGLAASSEQFFGPGTRLTVL.

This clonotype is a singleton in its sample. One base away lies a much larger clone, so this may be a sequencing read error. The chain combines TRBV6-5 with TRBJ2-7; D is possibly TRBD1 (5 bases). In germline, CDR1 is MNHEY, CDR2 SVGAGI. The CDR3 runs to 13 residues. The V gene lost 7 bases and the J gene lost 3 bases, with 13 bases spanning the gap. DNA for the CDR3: TGTGCCAGCACATCAGCAGGGTGCTACGAGCAGTACTTC. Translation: CASTSAGCYEQYF.

CDR3 in amino acids: CASSHSTDGYTF. The CDR3 DNA is TGTGCCAGCAGCCACTCGACAGATGGCTACACCTTC. The chain employs TRBV14 and TRBJ1-2; weak D call: TRBD1 (5 bases). Germline V CDR1 and CDR2: SGHDN, FVKESK. Trimming stripped 3 bases from V and 6 bases from J, with 8 bases between. This CDR3 contains 12 residues. The full variable domain, in which reference TRBV14 and TRBJ1-2 provide the parts outside the CDR3, is EAGVTQFPSHSVIEKGQTVTLRCDPISGHDNLYWYRRVMGKEIKFLLHFVKESKQDESGMPNNRFLAERTGGTYSTLKVQPAELEDSGVYFCASSHSTDGYTFGSGTRLTVV.

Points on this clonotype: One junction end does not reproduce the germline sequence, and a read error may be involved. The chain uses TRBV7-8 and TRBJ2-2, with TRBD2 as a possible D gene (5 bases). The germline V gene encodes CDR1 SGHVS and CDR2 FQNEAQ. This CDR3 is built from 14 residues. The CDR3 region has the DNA TGTGCCAGCAGCCCAGTTGGTGCCACCGGGGAGCTGTCTTGG. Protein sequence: CASSPVGATGELSW.

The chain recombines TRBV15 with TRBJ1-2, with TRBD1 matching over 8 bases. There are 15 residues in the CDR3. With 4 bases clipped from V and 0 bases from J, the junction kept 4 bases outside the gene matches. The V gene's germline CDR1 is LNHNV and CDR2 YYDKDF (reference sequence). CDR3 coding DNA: TGTGCCACCAGCACCGAGACAGGGGCTAACTATGGCTACACCTTC. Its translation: CATSTETGANYGYTF.

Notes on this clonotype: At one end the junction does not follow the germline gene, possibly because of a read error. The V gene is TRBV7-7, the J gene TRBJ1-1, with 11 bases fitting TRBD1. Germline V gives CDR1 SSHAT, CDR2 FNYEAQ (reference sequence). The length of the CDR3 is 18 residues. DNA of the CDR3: TGTGCTAGCAGCAGTCCCCTGGGCTGGACAGGGGGCTTCACTGAAGCTTTCTTT. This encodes CASSSPLGWTGGFTEAFF.

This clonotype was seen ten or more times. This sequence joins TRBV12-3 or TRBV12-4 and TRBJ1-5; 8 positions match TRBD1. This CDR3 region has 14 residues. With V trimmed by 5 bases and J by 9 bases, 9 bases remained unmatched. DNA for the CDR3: TGTGCCAGCAGTCTCAGACAGGGGAGGGTGCCCCAGCATTTT. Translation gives CASSLRQGRVPQHF.

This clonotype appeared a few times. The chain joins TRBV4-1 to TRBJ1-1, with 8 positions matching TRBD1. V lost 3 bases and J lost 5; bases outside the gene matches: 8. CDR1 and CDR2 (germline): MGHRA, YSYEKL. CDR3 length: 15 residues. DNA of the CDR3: TGCGCCAGCAGCCAGGTCCCAGGGGGCGGGACTGAAGCTTTCTTT. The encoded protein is CASSQVPGGGTEAFF.

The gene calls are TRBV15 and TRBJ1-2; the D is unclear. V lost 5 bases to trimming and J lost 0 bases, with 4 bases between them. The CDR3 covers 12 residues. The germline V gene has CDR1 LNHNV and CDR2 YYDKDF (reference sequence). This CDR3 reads CATSGPNYGYTF. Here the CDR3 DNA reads TGTGCCACCAGCGGGCCTAACTATGGCTACACCTTC.

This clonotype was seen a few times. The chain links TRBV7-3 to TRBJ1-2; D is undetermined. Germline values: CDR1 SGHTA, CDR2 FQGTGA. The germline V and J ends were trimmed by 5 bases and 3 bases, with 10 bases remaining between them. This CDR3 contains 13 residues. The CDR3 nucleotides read TGTGCCAGCAGCCAGGACCCGGACTATGGCTACACCTTC. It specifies CASSQDPDYGYTF. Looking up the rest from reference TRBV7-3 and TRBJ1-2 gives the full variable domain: GAGVSQTPSNKVTEKGKYVELRCDPISGHTALYWYRQSLGQGPEFLIYFQGTGAADDSGLPNDRFFAVRPEGSVSTLKIQRTERGDSAVYLCASSQDPDYGYTFGSGTRLTVV.

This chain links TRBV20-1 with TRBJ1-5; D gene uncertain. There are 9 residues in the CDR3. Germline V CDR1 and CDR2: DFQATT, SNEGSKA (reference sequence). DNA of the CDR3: TGCAGCGTAGGTGAGACCCAGCATTTT. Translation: CSVGETQHF.

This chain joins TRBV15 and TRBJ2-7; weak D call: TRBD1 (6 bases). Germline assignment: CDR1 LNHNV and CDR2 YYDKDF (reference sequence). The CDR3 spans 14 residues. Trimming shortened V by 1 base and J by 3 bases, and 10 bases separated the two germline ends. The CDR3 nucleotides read TGTGCCACCAGCAGAGCAGGGGTCCACTACGAGCAGTACTTC. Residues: CATSRAGVHYEQYF.

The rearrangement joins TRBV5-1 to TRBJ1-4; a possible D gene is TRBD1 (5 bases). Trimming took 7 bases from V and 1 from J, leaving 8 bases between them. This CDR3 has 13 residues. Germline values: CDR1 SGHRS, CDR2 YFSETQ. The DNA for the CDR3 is TGCGCCAGCCTCGGACAAACTAATGAAAAACTGTTTTTT. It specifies CASLGQTNEKLFF.

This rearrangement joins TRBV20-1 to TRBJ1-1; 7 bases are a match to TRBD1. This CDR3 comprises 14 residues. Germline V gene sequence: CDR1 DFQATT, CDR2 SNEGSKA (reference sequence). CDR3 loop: CRTYRGSRNTEAFF. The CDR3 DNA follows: TGCAGAACCTACAGGGGCAGCCGAAACACTGAAGCTTTCTTT.

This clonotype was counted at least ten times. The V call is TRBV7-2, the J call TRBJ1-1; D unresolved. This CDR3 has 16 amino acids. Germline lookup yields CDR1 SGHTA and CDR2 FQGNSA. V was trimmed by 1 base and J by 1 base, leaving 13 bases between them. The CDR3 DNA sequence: TGTGCCAGCAGCTTAGTGCGGGTGTTGGGGAACACTGAAGCTTTCTTT. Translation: CASSLVRVLGNTEAFF.

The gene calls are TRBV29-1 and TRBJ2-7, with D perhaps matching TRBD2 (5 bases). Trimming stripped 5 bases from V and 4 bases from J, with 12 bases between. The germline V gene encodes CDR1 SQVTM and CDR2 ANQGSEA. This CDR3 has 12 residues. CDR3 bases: TGCAGCGTTTGGGGAGAGGGATACGAGCAGTACTTC. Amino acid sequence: CSVWGEGYEQYF.

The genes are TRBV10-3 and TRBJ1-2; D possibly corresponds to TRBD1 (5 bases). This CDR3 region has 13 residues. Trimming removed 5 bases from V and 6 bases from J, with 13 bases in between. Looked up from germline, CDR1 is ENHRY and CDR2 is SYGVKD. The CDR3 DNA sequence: TGTGCCATCAGTCGCGCAGGGATAGATGGCTACACCTTC. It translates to CAISRAGIDGYTF.

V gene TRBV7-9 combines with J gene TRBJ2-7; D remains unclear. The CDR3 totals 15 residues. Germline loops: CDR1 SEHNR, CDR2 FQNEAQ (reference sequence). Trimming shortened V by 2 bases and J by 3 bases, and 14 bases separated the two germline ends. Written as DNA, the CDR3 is TGTGCCAGCAGCTTACAGCCCGACTTATTCTACGAGCAGTACTTC. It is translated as CASSLQPDLFYEQYF. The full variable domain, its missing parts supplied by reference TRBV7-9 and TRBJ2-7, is DTGVSQNPRHKITKRGQNVTFRCDPISEHNRLYWYRQTLGQGPEFLTYFQNEAQLEKSRLLSDRFSAERPKGSFSTLEIQRTEQGDSAMYLCASSLQPDLFYEQYFGPGTRLTVT.

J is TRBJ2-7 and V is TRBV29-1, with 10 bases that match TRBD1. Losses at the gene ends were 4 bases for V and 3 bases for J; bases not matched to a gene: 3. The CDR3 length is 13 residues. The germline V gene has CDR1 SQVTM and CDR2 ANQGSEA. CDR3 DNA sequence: TGCAGCGTTGTGCGGACAGGGGGCTACGAGCAGTACTTC. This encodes CSVVRTGGYEQYF.

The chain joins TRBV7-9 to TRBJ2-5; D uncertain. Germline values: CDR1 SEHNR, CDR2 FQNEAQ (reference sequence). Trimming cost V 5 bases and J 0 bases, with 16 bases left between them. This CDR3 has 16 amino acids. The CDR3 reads CASSPQAGAYQETQYF. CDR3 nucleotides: TGTGCCAGCAGCCCGCAGGCAGGAGCGTACCAAGAGACCCAGTACTTC.

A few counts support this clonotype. CDR3 coding DNA: TGCAGCGTTGAAGAATCAGCCCTCAACACTGAAGCTTTCTTT. It specifies CSVEESALNTEAFF. The chain couples TRBV29-1 to TRBJ1-1; D not resolved. Germline-derived CDR1 and CDR2 are SQVTM and ANQGSEA. CDR3 length: 14 amino acids. Trimming cost V 0 bases and J 2 bases, with 10 bases left between them.

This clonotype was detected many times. CDR3 amino acids: CASRAGPSNQPQHF. CDR3 sequence (DNA): TGTGCCAGCAGAGCGGGGCCTAGCAATCAGCCCCAGCATTTT. V usage is TRBV2 and J usage is TRBJ1-5; tentative D call: TRBD1 (5 bases). V was shortened by 6 bases and J by 0 bases, with 9 bases between the two germline ends. Per the germline V gene, CDR1 is SNHLY and CDR2 is FYNNEI. This CDR3 spans 14 amino acids.

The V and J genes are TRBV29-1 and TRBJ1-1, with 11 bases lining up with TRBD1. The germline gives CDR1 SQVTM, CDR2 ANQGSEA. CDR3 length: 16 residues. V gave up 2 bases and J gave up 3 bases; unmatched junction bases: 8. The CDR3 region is CSVEPDRGQGDTEAFF. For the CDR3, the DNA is TGCAGCGTTGAACCGGACAGGGGGCAGGGAGACACTGAAGCTTTCTTT.

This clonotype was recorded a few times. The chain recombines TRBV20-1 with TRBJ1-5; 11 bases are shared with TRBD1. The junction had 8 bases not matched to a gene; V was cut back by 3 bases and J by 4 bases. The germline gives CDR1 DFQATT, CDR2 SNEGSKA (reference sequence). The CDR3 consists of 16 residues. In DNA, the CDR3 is TGCAGTGCTAGGAACCGGACAGGGGGCAGGAATCAGCCCCAGCATTTT. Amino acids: CSARNRTGGRNQPQHF.

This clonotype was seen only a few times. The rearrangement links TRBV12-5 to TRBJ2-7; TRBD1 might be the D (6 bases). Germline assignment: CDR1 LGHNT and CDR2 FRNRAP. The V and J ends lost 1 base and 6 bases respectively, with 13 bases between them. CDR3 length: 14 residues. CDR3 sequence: CASGLGQERREQYF. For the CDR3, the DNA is TGTGCTAGTGGTTTGGGACAGGAACGCCGCGAGCAGTACTTC.

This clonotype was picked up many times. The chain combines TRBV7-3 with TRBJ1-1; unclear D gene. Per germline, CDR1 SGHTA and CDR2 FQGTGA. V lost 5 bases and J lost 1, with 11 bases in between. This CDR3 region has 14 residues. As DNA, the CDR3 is TGTGCCAGCAGCCCTCACAGCTCGAACACTGAAGCTTTCTTT. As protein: CASSPHSSNTEAFF.

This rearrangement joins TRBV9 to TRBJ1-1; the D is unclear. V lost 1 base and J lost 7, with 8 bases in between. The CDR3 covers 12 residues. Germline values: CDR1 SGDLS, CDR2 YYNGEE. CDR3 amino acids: CASSVQENEAFF. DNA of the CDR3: TGTGCCAGCAGCGTACAGGAAAATGAAGCTTTCTTT.